The TCR beta chain described here comes from a study of T cells in Graves' hyperthyroidism and ophthalmopathy. Authors of the study amplified TCR beta CDR3 regions from RNA transcripts. When the TCR CDR3 underwent first-round RT-PCR, the HTBI primer set was used. From the multiplex PCR reads, TCRdb called clonotypes with MiXCR, one entry per CDR3 protein. The sample records 800,000 or so distinct CDR3 sequences, 38% being singletons. The receptor was derived from a young man with Graves' hyperthyroidism. The sequencing input was blood.

The CDR3 nucleotides are TGTGCCAGCAGTTTGCGCAGGTCTCCAGAGACCCAGTACTTC. This gives the protein CASSLRRSPETQYF. The chain joins TRBV12-3 or TRBV12-4 to TRBJ2-5; D gene unclear. This CDR3 is 14 amino acids long. Trimming cost V 3 bases and J 4 bases, with 12 bases left between them.